In its sample, the clone carrying this TCR beta chain was seen a few times. What it recognizes is unknown. The donors, healthy Caucasians from Russia, were aged about 6 to 95. Sample-barcoded 5' priming and a J-beta primer mix drove a second PCR of roughly 7 to 11 cycles. In TCRdb, the 5' RACE reads were re-called with MiXCR into one record per CDR3 protein. The sample carries 700,000 or so distinct CDR3 sequences, approximately 22% recorded once. This sample is drawn from a study of blood T cells in healthy people across ages. General study results and limits: Across samples, TCR beta diversity tracked strongly with naive T cell percentage. What prevented conclusive comparison of naive and antigen-experienced cells was that PBMCs were unsorted.

CDR1 is SGHDT, CDR2 YYEEEE, per germline. The CDR3 extends over 14 amino acids. V lost 0 bases and J lost 2, with 8 bases in between. The receptor's source is a man aged 70 or older in good health. The chain combines TRBV5-6 with TRBJ1-2, with D unclear. Material for sequencing was blood. The CDR3 nucleotides read TGTGCCAGCAGCTTGGTGCGGCGGAACTATGGCTACACCTTC. Its protein is CASSLVRRNYGYTF.